The 32 T cell receptor beta chains reported below all come from one sample, sequenced in a study of T cells in Graves' hyperthyroidism and ophthalmopathy. The source material, RNA transcripts, was used to amplify TCR beta CDR3 regions. HTBI primers were the set used in a first-round RT-PCR of the TCR CDR3. TCRdb recomputed calls from the multiplex PCR reads with MiXCR, one row per CDR3 protein. The sample holds a few hundred thousand distinct CDR3 sequences, roughly 15% seen once. Source material: blood. The receptors shown here come from a woman aged 55-70 years with Graves' ophthalmopathy.

The chain recombines TRBV6-5 with TRBJ2-7; D may match TRBD1 or TRBD2 (5 bases each). The CDR3 is 12 amino acids. With 2 bases removed from V and 9 bases from J, the gap between germline ends came to 11 bases. CDR1 is MNHEY, CDR2 SVGAGI, per germline. In DNA form, the CDR3 reads TGTGCCAGCAGTTACGCTGGGACGCTGCAGTACTTC. The encoded protein is CASSYAGTLQYF.

This clonotype was detected a few times. V is TRBV28 and J is TRBJ2-3, with a tentative D call TRBD2 (6 bases). Trimming stripped 3 bases from V and 1 base from J, with 23 bases between. The CDR3 has 19 amino acids. CDR1 and CDR2 from the germline V gene are MDHEN and SYDVKM. The CDR3 region is CASSFFSSEGTGGTDTQYF. The CDR3 DNA sequence: TGTGCCAGCAGTTTTTTTTCCTCGGAGGGAACCGGAGGCACAGATACGCAGTATTTT.

This clonotype was detected ten times or more. The chain combines TRBV18 with TRBJ1-2, with D tentatively TRBD1 (6 bases). The V gene's germline CDR1 is KGHSH and CDR2 LQKENI. This CDR3 contains 14 residues. V lost 3 bases and J lost 8, with 16 bases in between. The CDR3 here is CASSPAWTEGGYTF. Here the CDR3 DNA reads TGTGCCAGCTCACCCGCGTGGACAGAAGGAGGCTACACCTTC.

This clonotype was counted ten times or more. V usage is TRBV5-1 and J usage is TRBJ1-5; D might be TRBD1 (5 bases). V lost 0 bases to trimming and J lost 0 bases, with 7 bases between them. The CDR3 covers 15 residues. Germline values: CDR1 SGHRS, CDR2 YFSETQ. The DNA of the CDR3 is TGCGCCAGCAGCTTGGGGGACGTTAGCAATCAGCCCCAGCATTTT. Translation: CASSLGDVSNQPQHF.

This clonotype was seen repeatedly, ten times or more. The gene calls are TRBV10-3 and TRBJ1-1; unclear D gene. The V end lost 10 bases, the J end lost 7 bases, and 25 bases lay between the germline ends. This CDR3 spans 15 amino acids. Germline loops: CDR1 ENHRY, CDR2 SYGVKD. The CDR3 loop is CATHKFRSIEDEAFF. CDR3 coding DNA: TGTGCCACCCACAAATTTCGGAGCATTGAGGATGAAGCTTTCTTT.

The chain uses TRBV20-1 and TRBJ2-2; TRBD2 matches 10 bases. Trimming removed 4 bases from V and 0 bases from J; junction bases left unmatched: 2. Germline V CDR1 and CDR2: DFQATT, SNEGSKA (reference sequence). There are 15 residues in the CDR3. The CDR3: CSATGLATNTGELFF. The CDR3 bases are TGCAGTGCTACGGGACTAGCGACGAACACCGGGGAGCTGTTTTTT.

The CDR3 spells CASTIDPGGADYGYTF. In DNA, the CDR3 is TGCGCCAGCACCATCGACCCAGGGGGCGCCGACTATGGCTACACCTTC. The gene calls are TRBV5-1 and TRBJ1-2; 8 bases are a match to TRBD1. The CDR3 is 16 amino acids. Unmatched junction bases numbered 13, after V lost 6 bases and J lost 3 bases. Germline V gives CDR1 SGHRS, CDR2 YFSETQ.

This clonotype was counted a single time. Just one base apart from a much larger clone, this may be a read error. The chain carries TRBV6-1 and TRBJ1-5; TRBD1 is a possible D gene (5 bases). CDR3 length: 15 residues. V lost 3 bases, J lost 2 bases, and 11 bases lay in between. The germline V gene has CDR1 MNHNS and CDR2 SASEGT. The CDR3 DNA follows: TGTGCCAGCAGTGAGTCGCAGGGTGGCAATCAGCCCCAGCATTTT. Protein: CASSESQGGNQPQHF.

This clonotype was detected only a few times. The V gene is TRBV28, the J gene TRBJ1-2; D call uncertain. Germline assignment: CDR1 MDHEN and CDR2 SYDVKM. The V end was cut by 2 bases, the J end by 4 bases, with 11 bases between. The CDR3 runs 14 residues. The CDR3 region has the DNA TGTGCCAGCAGTTTACCCAGACTAGGCTATGGCTACACCTTC. Its translation: CASSLPRLGYGYTF.

This rearrangement joins TRBV20-1 to TRBJ1-5; TRBD1 is a possible D gene (6 bases). This CDR3 has 15 residues. Germline assignment: CDR1 DFQATT and CDR2 SNEGSKA (reference sequence). Trimming removed 7 bases from V and 2 bases from J, with 18 bases in between. The CDR3 coding sequence is TGCAGTGTTTACCCCCAGGGGTGGGGCAATCAGCCCCAGCATTTT. It yields the protein CSVYPQGWGNQPQHF.

This chain links TRBV9 with TRBJ2-1, with D possibly TRBD2 on 6 matching bases. From germline, CDR1 is SGDLS and CDR2 YYNGEE. This CDR3 contains 15 residues. V lost 0 bases, J lost 3 bases, and 10 bases lay in between. CDR3 nucleotide sequence: TGTGCCAGCAGCGTAGAGGGTAGCGGCTACAATGAGCAGTTCTTC. It specifies CASSVEGSGYNEQFF.

This clonotype came up many times. The V call is TRBV20-1, the J call TRBJ2-7; 11 bases map to TRBD2. V was clipped by 6 bases and J by 3 bases; unmatched bases: 4. The CDR3 is 13 amino acids. Germline CDR1 is DFQATT and CDR2 is SNEGSKA (reference sequence). The CDR3 spells CSAGTSGGYEQYF. DNA for the CDR3: TGCAGTGCCGGGACTAGCGGAGGCTACGAGCAGTACTTC.

The CDR3, as DNA: TGTGCCAGTAATCAGGGGGCCAACGTCCTGACTTTC. Its translation is CASNQGANVLTF. The chain combines TRBV19 with TRBJ2-6; the D is unclear. Trimming removed 7 bases at V and 4 bases at J, with 5 bases between. Germline lookup yields CDR1 LNHDA and CDR2 SQIVND (reference sequence). This CDR3 has 12 amino acids. The full variable domain, with the rest looked up from reference TRBV19 and TRBJ2-6, is DGGITQSPKYLFRKEGQNVTLSCEQNLNHDAMYWYRQDPGQGLRLIYYSQIVNDFQKGDIAEGYSVSREKKESFPLTVTSAQKNPTAFYLCASNQGANVLTFGAGSRLTVL.

This chain links TRBV6-2 or TRBV6-3 with TRBJ2-1, with TRBD2 identical over 12 bases. The CDR3 totals 16 residues. V was clipped by 0 bases and J by 7 bases; unmatched bases: 4. Germline V CDR1 and CDR2: MNHEY, SVGEGT. In DNA, the CDR3 is TGTGCCAGCAGTTACTCGAGACTAGCGGGAGATAATGAGCAGTTCTTC. Encoded protein: CASSYSRLAGDNEQFF.

This clonotype was picked up many times. The chain couples TRBV11-2 to TRBJ1-3; D remains unclear. CDR3 length: 15 amino acids. Looked up from germline, CDR1 is SGHAT and CDR2 is FQNNGV. The CDR3 protein is CATGSKGTSGNTIYF. CDR3 in DNA: TGTGCTACCGGTTCAAAGGGAACCTCTGGAAACACCATATATTTT.

In its sample, this clonotype was seen a few times. This sequence joins TRBV7-7 and TRBJ2-3, with D possibly TRBD2 on 5 matching bases. In germline, CDR1 is SSHAT, CDR2 FNYEAQ (reference sequence). V was cut by 2 bases and J by 0 bases, with 18 bases left in between. The CDR3 totals 18 residues. The CDR3 here is CASSLLPVSAPSTDTQYF. The CDR3 region has the DNA TGTGCCAGCAGCTTACTCCCCGTTAGCGCCCCTAGCACAGATACGCAGTATTTT.

In this sample, this clonotype turned up many times. This rearrangement joins TRBV2 to TRBJ2-5, with D possibly matching TRBD1 (5 bases). Looked up from germline, CDR1 is SNHLY and CDR2 is FYNNEI. The CDR3 loop spans 14 amino acids. V gave up 5 bases and J gave up 1 base, with 11 bases separating them. Written as DNA, the CDR3 is TGTGCCAGCAGTCGCCGACAGACCCAAGAGACCCAGTACTTC. This translates into CASSRRQTQETQYF.

In this sample, this clonotype turned up a few times. The V call is TRBV6-1, the J call TRBJ1-5, with TRBD1 matching 9 bases. Losses at the gene ends were 5 bases for V and 6 bases for J; bases not matched to a gene: 5. The CDR3 covers 14 residues. From germline, CDR1 is MNHNS and CDR2 SASEGT. CDR3 loop: CASSFTDRGQPQHF. The CDR3 bases are TGTGCCAGCAGTTTCACGGACAGGGGTCAGCCCCAGCATTTT.

This clonotype showed up many times. This CDR3 is CASSLANPTDTQYF. The CDR3, as DNA: TGTGCCAGCAGCTTAGCGAACCCAACAGATACGCAGTATTTT. The V and J genes are TRBV7-2 and TRBJ2-3; D not resolved. The germline gives CDR1 SGHTA, CDR2 FQGNSA. V was pared by 0 bases and J by 3 bases, with 7 bases between. The CDR3 sequence is 14 residues long.

V usage is TRBV7-6 and J usage is TRBJ2-5, with TRBD1 matching 8 bases. From germline, CDR1 is SGHVS and CDR2 FNYEAQ. After removal of 4 bases from V and 7 bases from J, the junction contained 11 bases not matched to a gene. This CDR3 has 15 amino acids. CDR3 nucleotide sequence: TGTGCCAGCAGCTCAAGGACAGGGCCCGGGGGGACCCAGTACTTC. Translating gives CASSSRTGPGGTQYF.

The chain recombines TRBV19 with TRBJ2-2; 7 positions agree with TRBD2. Looked up from germline, CDR1 is LNHDA and CDR2 is SQIVND (reference sequence). There are 16 residues in the CDR3. The V segment lost 1 base and the J segment 5 bases; nucleotides outside the gene matches: 7. As DNA, the CDR3 is TGTGCCAGTAGTATAGGGGGAGGGCCTCGGACCGGGGAGCTGTTTTTT. Translating it yields CASSIGGGPRTGELFF.

The chain combines TRBV29-1 with TRBJ2-1; D perhaps matches TRBD2 (7 bases). The CDR3 is made up of 12 amino acids. Germline V gives CDR1 SQVTM, CDR2 ANQGSEA. Trimming cost V 7 bases and J 8 bases, with 15 bases left between them. CDR3 sequence: CSAGGLEYEQFF. In DNA form, the CDR3 reads TGCAGCGCGGGGGGCCTCGAATATGAGCAGTTCTTC.

The J gene is TRBJ1-5, the V gene TRBV28, with no clear D. This CDR3 comprises 12 residues. In germline, CDR1 is MDHEN, CDR2 SYDVKM. Between the trimmed V and J ends, which lost 0 bases and 4 bases, there was a span of 1 base. The CDR3 DNA follows: TGTGCCAGCAGTTTATGGAATCAGCCCCAGCATTTT. Its protein is CASSLWNQPQHF. Full variable domain (missing parts from reference TRBV28 and TRBJ1-5): DVKVTQSSRYLVKRTGEKVFLECVQDMDHENMFWYRQDPGLGLRLIYFSYDVKMKEKGDIPEGYSVSREKKERFSLILESASTNQTSMYLCASSLWNQPQHFGDGTRLSIL.

This clonotype has at least ten counts. The chain employs TRBV3-1 and TRBJ1-2; tentative D call: TRBD1 (5 bases). The germline V gene encodes CDR1 LGHDT and CDR2 YNNKEL (reference sequence). Trimming pared 2 bases from V and 1 base from J, leaving 11 bases between. CDR3 length: 15 residues. CDR3 residues: CASSQTTADNYGYTF. The CDR3, as DNA: TGTGCCAGCAGCCAAACGACAGCGGATAACTATGGCTACACCTTC.

This clonotype was detected only a few times. The V and J genes are TRBV7-9 and TRBJ2-1; 7 bases match TRBD2. The germline CDR1 and CDR2 sequences are SEHNR and FQNEAQ (reference sequence). V gave up 3 bases and J gave up 2 bases; unmatched junction bases: 10. The CDR3 contains 17 residues. The CDR3 bases are TGTGCCAGCAGCTTTCAGGCCGGAGCGGGAACCTACAATGAGCAGTTCTTC. This translates into CASSFQAGAGTYNEQFF.

In the case of this clonotype: A much larger clone is a single base away; this may be a read error. The genes are TRBV28 and TRBJ2-5; the D call may be TRBD1 or TRBD2 (5 bases each). Germline CDR1 is MDHEN and CDR2 is SYDVKM. The CDR3 consists of 13 residues. CDR3 sequence (DNA): TGTGCCGGCAGTGGGGGACCCTTGCAGACCCAGTACTTC. It encodes CAGSGGPLQTQYF.

This clonotype came up many times. This chain uses TRBV28 with TRBJ2-1, with TRBD2 matching 7 bases. CDR1 is MDHEN and CDR2 is SYDVKM in the germline V gene. V was clipped by 7 bases and J by 4 bases; unmatched bases: 10. The CDR3 contains 15 residues. The CDR3 sequence: CASTQAGRTYNEQFF. The CDR3 DNA sequence: TGTGCCAGCACTCAAGCGGGACGGACGTACAATGAGCAGTTCTTC.

The chain recombines TRBV19 with TRBJ2-1; D ambiguous. The germline V gene encodes CDR1 LNHDA and CDR2 SQIVND (reference sequence). The CDR3 runs to 12 residues. Trimming stripped 5 bases from V and 6 bases from J, with 8 bases between. CDR3 loop: CASSSARNEQFF. CDR3 coding DNA: TGTGCCAGTAGTTCGGCACGCAATGAGCAGTTCTTC.

This clonotype was seen many times. The V call is TRBV3-1, the J call TRBJ2-7; 12 positions agree with TRBD2. Germline CDR1 is LGHDT and CDR2 is YNNKEL (reference sequence). This CDR3 contains 16 residues. J gave up 2 bases and V 1 base, and 3 bases lay outside the gene matches. CDR3 sequence: CASSQGLAGAPYEQYF. CDR3 bases: TGTGCCAGCAGCCAAGGACTAGCGGGGGCCCCCTACGAGCAGTACTTC.

The chain is built from TRBV12-5 and TRBJ2-3, with 11 positions matching TRBD2. Trimming took 5 bases from V and 1 from J; bases not matched to a gene: 2. The germline CDR1 and CDR2 sequences are LGHNT and FRNRAP. The CDR3 is 15 amino acids. The CDR3 sequence: CASGKLAGGTDTQYF. CDR3 bases: TGTGCTAGTGGTAAACTAGCGGGAGGCACAGATACGCAGTATTTT.

As concerns this clonotype: A single base separates this from a much larger clone, so it may be a read error. The chain combines TRBV10-3 with TRBJ2-2, with 7 bases that match TRBD1. This CDR3 spans 15 amino acids. Germline CDR1 reads ENHRY; CDR2 reads SYGVKD. The DNA for the CDR3 is TGTGCCATCAGTGAGAGGGACAGAAACACCGGGGAGCTGCTTTTT. This sequence encodes CAISERDRNTGELLF.

This clonotype has ten or more counts. The V gene is TRBV29-1, the J gene TRBJ2-5, with a weak D call TRBD2 (5 bases). V gave up 5 bases and J gave up 4 bases, with 11 bases separating them. The CDR3 covers 12 residues. Germline CDR1 and CDR2: SQVTM and ANQGSEA. The CDR3: CSVMWAGETQYF. The CDR3 nucleotides are TGCAGCGTTATGTGGGCGGGAGAGACCCAGTACTTC.